This paragraph reports one T cell receptor beta chain. Its antigen remains unidentified. A read error may produce the germline difference seen at one junction end. Germline V gene data show CDR1 as DFQATT and CDR2 as SNEGSKA (reference sequence). The CDR3 contains 15 residues. This entry belongs to a study of post-analysis software for immune sequencing data. The wider study: Included among the disease courses, which were recorded for the cohort, were relapsing-remitting, secondary progressive and progressive-relapsing multiple sclerosis.

The authors incorporated unique molecular identifiers into the TCR beta cDNA libraries. TCRdb reprocessed the PCR reads with MiXCR, giving one entry per CDR3 protein. The table lists about 620,000 distinct CDR3 sequences, 44% of them singletons, with roughly 1.7% in the top ten. Study-wide findings and caveats: A handful of TRBV segments were significantly more frequent in patients than in controls. TRBV5-6, TRBV5-1 and TRBV20-1 were among these segments. The F measure placed samples prepared in the same batch into strongly shared clusters. Multiple sclerosis patients showed significantly lower normalized Chao1 diversity than controls did.

This chain links TRBV20-1 with TRBJ1-5, with 7 bases matching TRBD1. The sequence derives from a girl aged 10-17 years with multiple sclerosis. Sequences were obtained from blood. The DNA for the CDR3 is TGCAGTGCTGTCTATGAGACAGGGAATGGTCAGCCCCGGCATTTT. Its translation: CSAVYETGNGQPRHF.